The 32 T cell receptor beta chains given below trace back to one sample, sequenced in a study of vaccination effects on CD4 cells after COVID-19. These receptors' targets are unknown. TCRdb's table, derived via immunoSEQ multiplex PCR, lists solely in-frame clones and lacks some. Of 73,000 or so clones listed, 78% are singletons. Antigen-specific CD4+ T cells were expanded with viral peptide pools in the ViraFEST assay before sequencing. Having been cultured for 10 days, the cells underwent CD4+ T cell isolation. According to the study, vaccine recipients showed no prior SARS-CoV-2 infection and negative nucleocapsid antibodies. The input for sequencing was CD4+ T cells from PBMCs cultured with SARS-CoV-2 spike peptides, taken before COVID-19 vaccination. All receptors derive from a human donor who received a COVID-19 vaccine.

The chain uses TRBV14 and TRBJ2-5; 14 positions agree with TRBD2. Losses at the gene ends were 4 bases for V and 5 bases for J; bases not matched to a gene: 3. The germline gives CDR1 SGHDN, CDR2 FVKESK. The CDR3 spans 15 residues. CDR3: CASSRLAGGHETQYF. In DNA form, the CDR3 reads TGTGCCAGCAGCCGACTAGCGGGGGGGCATGAGACCCAGTACTTC.

V and J are TRBV19 and TRBJ2-4; TRBD2 aligns across 10 bases. CDR1 is LNHDA and CDR2 is SQIVND in the germline V gene (reference sequence). CDR3 length equals 16 residues. After removal of 6 bases from V and 0 bases from J, the junction contained 5 bases not matched to a gene. The CDR3 nucleotides are TGTGCCAGTAGGTCTAGCGGGGGCCCAGCCAAAAACATTCAGTACTTC. It specifies CASRSSGGPAKNIQYF.

CDR3 in DNA: TGTGCCTGGAGCGAATATAGAAGAGGCCGCAGACAGGATGAAAAACTGTTTTTT. This sequence encodes CAWSEYRRGRRQDEKLFF. This chain links TRBV30 with TRBJ1-4; a possible D gene is TRBD1 (6 bases). Trimming cost V 3 bases and J 6 bases, with 26 bases left between them. CDR3 length equals 18 residues. The germline CDR1 and CDR2 sequences are GTSNPN and SVGIG (reference sequence).

This sequence joins TRBV7-8 and TRBJ2-7; 7 bases align to TRBD2. J was trimmed by 6 bases and V by 6 bases; bases with no gene match: 14. The CDR3 has 15 residues. Germline V CDR1 and CDR2: SGHVS, FQNEAQ. In DNA, the CDR3 is TGTGCCAGCAGTTCACACCGGGACTACGCGGGCGAGCAGTACGTC. It specifies CASSSHRDYAGEQYV.

The chain joins TRBV19 to TRBJ1-5, with a tentative D call TRBD1 (6 bases). Trimming removed 5 bases at V and 4 bases at J, with 15 bases between. Germline V CDR1 and CDR2: LNHDA, SQIVND (reference sequence). This CDR3 is 15 amino acids long. The CDR3: CASSRSGGPNQPQHF. As DNA, the CDR3 is TGTGCCAGTAGTCGGTCTGGGGGGCCTAATCAGCCCCAGCATTTT.

This chain joins TRBV19 and TRBJ1-2; TRBD1 aligns across 7 bases. The CDR3 is 14 amino acids. V shed 9 bases and J 8 bases; nucleotides not matched to a gene: 15. Germline CDR1 reads LNHDA; CDR2 reads SQIVND (reference sequence). The CDR3 DNA sequence: TGTGCCAGCACTCCGTCCAGACAGGGAAAAGGCTACACCTTC. It yields the protein CASTPSRQGKGYTF.

This clone was recorded a few times. V gene TRBV29-1 combines with J gene TRBJ1-2; possible D gene TRBD1, 5 bases. The CDR3 extends over 14 amino acids. V lost 6 bases to trimming and J lost 7 bases, with 21 bases between them. The germline V gene encodes CDR1 SQVTM and CDR2 ANQGSEA. CDR3 bases: TGCAGCGTCCCTCCCCAGGGCGGGGGTGGTGGCTACACCTTC. Protein: CSVPPQGGGGGYTF.

The chain joins TRBV27 to TRBJ2-5; D might be TRBD1 or TRBD2, each matching 6 bases. Germline V gives CDR1 MNHEY, CDR2 SMNVEV (reference sequence). The V end lost 3 bases, the J end lost 1 base, and 12 bases lay between the germline ends. The CDR3 covers 15 residues. The CDR3 region is CASSFGGYRQETQYF. CDR3 DNA sequence: TGTGCCAGCAGTTTCGGGGGCTACCGCCAAGAGACCCAGTACTTC.

CDR3 in amino acids: CASSLARRPGSNYGYTF. CDR3 sequence (DNA): TGTGCCAGCAGCTTAGCCAGGCGTCCGGGCTCGAACTATGGCTACACCTTC. The chain has TRBV11-2 and TRBJ1-2; D not resolved. There are 17 residues in the CDR3. The V end was cut by 1 base, the J end by 2 bases, with 17 bases between. Germline V gene lookup returns CDR1 SGHAT and CDR2 FQNNGV. Together with reference TRBV11-2 and TRBJ1-2, the CDR3 gives the full variable domain: EAGVAQSPRYKIIEKRQSVAFWCNPISGHATLYWYQQILGQGPKLLIQFQNNGVVDDSQLPKDRFSAERLKGVDSTLKIQPAKLEDSAVYLCASSLARRPGSNYGYTFGSGTRLTVV.

The chain links TRBV11-3 to TRBJ2-5; 8 bases map to TRBD2. V lost 6 bases, J lost 2 bases, and 2 bases stayed unmatched. The V gene's germline CDR1 is SGHNT and CDR2 YENEEA. The CDR3 contains 13 residues. The CDR3 sequence is CASSSGVQETQYF. As DNA, the CDR3 is TGTGCCAGCAGTAGCGGGGTTCAAGAGACCCAGTACTTC.

The chain uses TRBV2 and TRBJ1-5; the D is unclear. The germline V and J ends were trimmed by 7 bases and 4 bases, with 11 bases remaining between them. Germline-derived CDR1 and CDR2 are SNHLY and FYNNEI. This CDR3 spans 13 amino acids. The CDR3 region has the DNA TGTGCCAGCAATGGGCAGATTAATCAGCCCCAGCATTTT. Translation gives CASNGQINQPQHF. Using reference TRBV2 and TRBJ1-5 for the parts outside the CDR3, the full variable domain is EPEVTQTPSHQVTQMGQEVILRCVPISNHLYFYWYRQILGQKVEFLVSFYNNEISEKSEIFDDQFSVERPDGSNFTLKIRSTKLEDSAMYFCASNGQINQPQHFGDGTRLSIL.

As to this clone: Sequence at one end of the junction differs from germline and may be a read error. The rearrangement joins TRBV14 to TRBJ2-5; the D gene is possibly TRBD1 (5 bases). The V gene's germline CDR1 is SGHDN and CDR2 FVKESK. This CDR3 spans 15 amino acids. CDR3 sequence reads: CASSLLSRAREAQYF. CDR3 sequence (DNA): TGTGCCAGCAGCCTATTGTCCAGGGCTCGAGAGGCCCAGTACTTC.

The chain combines TRBV2 with TRBJ1-5; the match to TRBD1 covers 11 bases. This CDR3 has 17 residues. The germline gives CDR1 SNHLY, CDR2 FYNNEI. V was clipped by 6 bases and J by 1 base; unmatched bases: 8. The CDR3 sequence: CASSARTGGGSNQPQHF. CDR3 in DNA: TGTGCCAGCAGCGCCCGGACAGGGGGCGGGAGCAATCAGCCCCAGCATTTT.

This clone has a handful of counts. The chain recombines TRBV5-8 with TRBJ1-5; D gene uncertain. V was clipped by 1 base and J by 4 bases, with 6 bases between them. The germline CDR1 and CDR2 sequences are SGHTS and YDEGEE. The CDR3 is 13 amino acids. Here the CDR3 reads CASSLYRNQPQHF. The CDR3 coding sequence is TGTGCCAGCAGCTTGTATAGGAATCAGCCCCAGCATTTT.

V and J are TRBV7-8 and TRBJ2-2, with 8 bases lining up with TRBD1. Germline-derived CDR1 and CDR2 are SGHVS and FQNEAQ. The CDR3 loop spans 14 amino acids. V was pared by 5 bases and J by 6 bases, with 5 bases of the junction left unmatched. The CDR3 coding sequence is TGTGCCAGCAGCCTCACAGGGGGTGCCGGGGAGCTGTTTTTT. It codes for CASSLTGGAGELFF.

This clone has more than one count but fewer than ten. V usage is TRBV27 and J usage is TRBJ1-1, with D perhaps TRBD1 (6 bases). V shed 5 bases and J shed 5 bases, with 9 bases lying between them. The CDR3 has 12 residues. The germline gives CDR1 MNHEY, CDR2 SMNVEV (reference sequence). In nucleotides, the CDR3 is TGTGCCAGCAGTCCACAGGGAACTGAAGCTTTCTTT. The encoded protein is CASSPQGTEAFF.

The gene calls are TRBV5-8 and TRBJ1-5, with 9 nucleotides matching TRBD1. Unmatched junction bases numbered 12, after V lost 1 base and J lost 7 bases. Germline V CDR1 and CDR2: SGHTS, YDEGEE. This CDR3 is 17 amino acids long. The CDR3 DNA reads TGTGCCAGCAGCTTGAGCCTTGACAGGGGGAGACGGCAGCCCCAGCATTTT. Translated: CASSLSLDRGRRQPQHF.

The V call is TRBV15, the J call TRBJ2-2; no clear D gene. The CDR3 covers 14 residues. The germline V gene encodes CDR1 LNHNV and CDR2 YYDKDF (reference sequence). V was pared by 0 bases and J by 2 bases, with 4 bases between. CDR3 in DNA: TGTGCCACCAGCAGAGACGGCAACACCGGGGAGCTGTTTTTT. It translates to CATSRDGNTGELFF. Looking up the rest from reference TRBV15 and TRBJ2-2 gives the full variable domain: DAMVIQNPRYQVTQFGKPVTLSCSQTLNHNVMYWYQQKSSQAPKLLFHYYDKDFNNEADTPDNFQSRRPNTSFCFLDIRSPGLGDTAMYLCATSRDGNTGELFFGEGSRLTVL.

This sequence joins TRBV6-1 and TRBJ2-3; D unresolved. The V end was cut by 10 bases, the J end by 2 bases, with 13 bases between. CDR1 is MNHNS, CDR2 SASEGT, per germline. The CDR3 is made up of 13 amino acids. In DNA form, the CDR3 reads TGTGCCACCACACGGTCGCTCACAGATACGCAGTATTTT. It specifies CATTRSLTDTQYF.

In the case of this clone: At the DNA level, this CDR3 is encoded by other sequences in the same sample as well. J is TRBJ2-5 and V is TRBV7-2, with a possible D match to TRBD2 (7 bases). The germline V and J ends were trimmed by 0 bases and 5 bases, with 10 bases remaining between them. The CDR3 has 14 amino acids. CDR1 and CDR2 from the germline V gene are SGHTA and FQGNSA. The DNA of the CDR3 is TGTGCCAGCAGCTTAGCAGGGGGAGGGGAGACCCAGTACTTC. Translated, it gives CASSLAGGGETQYF. Looking up the rest from reference TRBV7-2 and TRBJ2-5 gives the full variable domain: GAGVSQSPSNKVTEKGKDVELRCDPISGHTALYWYRQSLGQGLEFLIYFQGNSAPDKSGLPSDRFSAERTGGSVSTLTIQRTQQEDSAVYLCASSLAGGGETQYFGPGTRLLVL.

The J gene is TRBJ2-7, the V gene TRBV5-5, with 9 nucleotides matching TRBD2. From germline, CDR1 is SGHKS and CDR2 YYEKEE (reference sequence). The CDR3 has 16 amino acids. The junction had 10 bases not matched to a gene; V was cut back by 5 bases and J by 1 base. The CDR3: CASSTAGGPASYEQYV. In DNA form, the CDR3 reads TGTGCCAGCAGTACAGCGGGGGGTCCCGCGTCCTACGAGCAGTACGTC.

The chain combines TRBV6-5 with TRBJ2-1, with D unclear. With 6 bases removed from V and 4 bases from J, the gap between germline ends came to 13 bases. The length of the CDR3 is 14 residues. Germline V gives CDR1 MNHEY, CDR2 SVGAGI. As DNA, the CDR3 is TGTGCCAGCAGCGCTAAGCCCATTTACAATGAGCAGTTCTTC. Its protein is CASSAKPIYNEQFF.

The chain uses TRBV7-3 and TRBJ1-6, with no clear D. The germline V gene encodes CDR1 SGHTA and CDR2 FQGTGA. V was cut by 1 base and J by 10 bases, with 14 bases left in between. This CDR3 region has 15 residues. CDR3 bases: TGTGCCAGCAGCTTAAGTGGGGTTCGGGGATCACCCCTCCACTTT. Its protein is CASSLSGVRGSPLHF. Based on the CDR3 plus reference TRBV7-3 and TRBJ1-6, the full variable domain is GAGVSQTPSNKVTEKGKYVELRCDPISGHTALYWYRQSLGQGPEFLIYFQGTGAADDSGLPNDRFFAVRPEGSVSTLKIQRTERGDSAVYLCASSLSGVRGSPLHFGNGTRLTVT.

The chain recombines TRBV7-2 with TRBJ2-3; D gene uncertain. V lost 0 bases and J lost 5, with 9 bases in between. The V gene's germline CDR1 is SGHTA and CDR2 FQGNSA. This CDR3 region has 14 residues. CDR3 protein: CASSLALWGDTQYF. The CDR3 DNA follows: TGTGCCAGCAGCTTAGCACTGTGGGGAGATACGCAGTATTTT.

The chain has TRBV19 and TRBJ1-2; D not certain. V dropped 5 bases and J dropped 4 bases, with 11 bases sitting between them. The CDR3 totals 13 residues. In germline, CDR1 is LNHDA, CDR2 SQIVND (reference sequence). The CDR3 sequence: CASSPLGPYGYTF. CDR3 DNA sequence: TGTGCCAGTAGTCCCCTTGGGCCCTATGGCTACACCTTC.

The chain employs TRBV10-3 and TRBJ2-3, with D uncertain. Per the germline V gene, CDR1 is ENHRY and CDR2 is SYGVKD. The CDR3 is 12 amino acids. The V end was cut by 8 bases, the J end by 6 bases, with 12 bases between. This CDR3 reads CAIGEIGDTQYF. The CDR3 DNA is TGTGCCATCGGGGAAATAGGTGATACGCAGTATTTT.

This rearrangement joins TRBV5-1 to TRBJ1-2, with 11 bases aligning to TRBD1. J lost 5 bases, V lost 7 bases, and 16 bases had no gene match. The CDR3 sequence is 17 residues long. CDR1 is SGHRS and CDR2 is YFSETQ in the germline V gene. The CDR3 DNA follows: TGCGCCAGCGGTACCGGGACAGGGGGAAAAGGGGAATATGGCTACACCTTC. The encoded protein is CASGTGTGGKGEYGYTF.

The chain combines TRBV5-5 with TRBJ2-7, with D uncertain. CDR3 length: 12 amino acids. CDR1 and CDR2 (germline): SGHKS, YYEKEE (reference sequence). The V gene lost 2 bases and the J gene lost 6 bases, with 9 bases spanning the gap. DNA for the CDR3: TGTGCCAGCAGCTTTAACGGTTTCGAGCAGTACGTC. Protein product: CASSFNGFEQYV.

This chain links TRBV5-5 with TRBJ1-5; D call uncertain. In germline, CDR1 is SGHKS, CDR2 YYEKEE (reference sequence). Deletions cut 0 bases from V and 2 bases from J, with 9 bases between. The CDR3 is 15 amino acids. CDR3 in amino acids: CASSLAPAGNQPQHF. DNA of the CDR3: TGTGCCAGCAGCTTGGCACCCGCGGGCAATCAGCCCCAGCATTTT.

Details on this clone: Germline and junction disagree at one end, which may indicate a read error. As DNA, the CDR3 is TGTGCCAGCAACGCTGGGAGGTATCAATTGGAAGCCACCTTT. This translates into CASNAGRYQLEATF. The J gene is TRBJ1-1, the V gene TRBV7-9; no clear D. Germline CDR1 SEHNR, CDR2 FQNEAQ (reference sequence). This CDR3 is 14 amino acids long.

This rearrangement joins TRBV5-4 to TRBJ1-1, with TRBD1 identical over 7 bases. The CDR3 length is 13 residues. Germline CDR1 SGHNT, CDR2 YYREEE (reference sequence). The trim removed 4 bases at V and 5 bases at J, leaving 5 bases unmatched. The DNA of the CDR3 is TGTGCCAGCAGCCAAGCAGGGGGTACTGAAGCTTTCTTT. The encoded protein is CASSQAGGTEAFF.

The V gene is TRBV14, the J gene TRBJ2-3; tentatively, D is TRBD1 (6 bases). Germline CDR1 SGHDN, CDR2 FVKESK. Deletions cut 0 bases from V and 6 bases from J, with 16 bases between. The CDR3 consists of 16 residues. CDR3 residues: CASSQELQGAGDTQYF. The DNA for the CDR3 is TGTGCCAGCAGCCAAGAGCTACAGGGAGCCGGGGATACGCAGTATTTT.